The subject of this entry is one T cell receptor (beta chain). Its target is not known. Profiling relied on immunoSEQ multiplex PCR, and the TCRdb table lists in-frame clones only, not all of them. The sample holds about 110,000 clones, around 93% seen once. These data are taken from a study of T cell responses to AZD1222 COVID-19 vaccine. Findings and caveats of the study: Spike regions recognized by vaccine-associated CD4 TCRs spanned the protein, led by 160-218 and 743-854. Donors in the cohort were predominantly white British and more often female, and clonal diversity was possibly underestimated. With two AZD1222 doses given, Spike-specific TCR breadth and depth both rose.

The CDR3 totals 15 residues. V was pared by 5 bases and J by 5 bases, with 10 bases of the junction left unmatched. The V gene's germline CDR1 is SGHVS and CDR2 FQNEAQ. This specimen consisted of peripheral blood, obtained on day 0 of AZD1222 vaccination. The gene calls are TRBV7-8 and TRBJ1-1; TRBD1 matches at 8 bases. This TCR was recovered from an adult in good health. The DNA for the CDR3 is TGTGCCAGCAGCCCGAGACGGGACAGGTGGACTGAAGCTTTCTTT. Translated: CASSPRRDRWTEAFF. Complete variable domain (other parts from reference TRBV7-8 and TRBJ1-1): GAGVSQSPRYKVAKRGQDVALRCDPISGHVSLFWYQQALGQGPEFLTYFQNEAQLDKSGLPSDRFFAERPEGSVSTLKIQRTQQEDSAVYLCASSPRRDRWTEAFFGQGTRLTVV.